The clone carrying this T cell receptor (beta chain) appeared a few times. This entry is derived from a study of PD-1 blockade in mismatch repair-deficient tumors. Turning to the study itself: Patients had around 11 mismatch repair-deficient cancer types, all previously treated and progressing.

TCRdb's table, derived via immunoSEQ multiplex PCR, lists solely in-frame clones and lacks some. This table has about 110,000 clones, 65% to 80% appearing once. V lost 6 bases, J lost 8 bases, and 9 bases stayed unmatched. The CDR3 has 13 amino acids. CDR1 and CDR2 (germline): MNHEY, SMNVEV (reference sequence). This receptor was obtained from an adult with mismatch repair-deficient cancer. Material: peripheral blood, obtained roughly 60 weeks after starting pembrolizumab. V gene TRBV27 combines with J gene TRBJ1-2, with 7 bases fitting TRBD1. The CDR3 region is CASRPSTGYGYTF. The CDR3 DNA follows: TGTGCCAGCAGACCCTCGACAGGGTACGGCTACACCTTC.